This T cell receptor (beta chain) was captured by sequencing in a study of T cells in Graves' hyperthyroidism and ophthalmopathy. Study results and caveats: Blood also contained most expanded thyroid clonotypes above 0.001.

A word on this clonotype: The antigen is not known.

RNA transcripts yielded amplified TCR beta CDR3 regions. The HTBI primer set was used in a first-round RT-PCR of the TCR CDR3. MiXCR, run by TCRdb on the multiplex PCR reads, gives a single entry per CDR3 protein. The profile covers 650,000 to 850,000 distinct CDR3 sequences, with around 20% appearing a single time and over 15% taken by the ten largest. Each diagnosis was grounded in clinical symptoms, serum thyroxine and TRAb, thyroid ultrasound, and orbital computed tomography. Fresh peripheral blood, roughly 9.8 ml of it, supplied the PBMCs. The clonotype originates from a woman aged 50 to 60 with Graves' hyperthyroidism that later progressed to Graves' ophthalmopathy. Sequenced: blood.

The chain's CDR3 is CSARYSGGKYNEQFF. The CDR3 DNA sequence: TGCAGTGCTAGATATAGCGGGGGTAAATACAATGAGCAGTTCTTC. This rearrangement joins TRBV20-1 to TRBJ2-1; TRBD2 aligns across 9 bases. Trimming cost V 2 bases and J 4 bases; bases outside gene matches: 6. This CDR3 contains 15 residues. In germline, CDR1 is DFQATT, CDR2 SNEGSKA (reference sequence).